This TCR beta chain was obtained from a study of T-cell memory formation after mild COVID-19. The study's findings and limits: The SARS-CoV-2 specificity of second-wave clones reaching peak at day 37 remained unverified. CD8+ contracting clones occupied EMRA, while CD4+ ones occupied mainly CM and EM. Pre-infection memory held some responding clones, suggesting pre-existing cross-reactive T cells responded.

From 5'RACE with constant-segment primers came TCR alpha and TCR beta cDNA libraries that carried sample barcodes and UMIs. MiXCR, run by TCRdb on the 5' RACE reads, gives a single entry per CDR3 protein. The sample shows 50,000 or so distinct CDR3 sequences, 9.3% of them seen only once. This clonotype appeared a few times. Its antigen is unknown. The germline V gene encodes CDR1 KGHSH and CDR2 LQKENI. There are 16 residues in the CDR3. After removal of 0 bases from V and 12 bases from J, the junction contained 11 bases not matched to a gene. The chain couples TRBV18 to TRBJ2-1; 10 bases line up with TRBD2. This sequence was found in an adult woman who had mild COVID-19 (a few samples of this study predate the infection). Cell type and time point are not known. Sequencing was carried out using PBMCs or a T cell subset sorted from them (not recorded which). The CDR3 is CASSPPGLASRGGQFF. CDR3 in DNA: TGTGCCAGCTCACCACCGGGACTAGCGAGCCGGGGGGGGCAGTTCTTC.